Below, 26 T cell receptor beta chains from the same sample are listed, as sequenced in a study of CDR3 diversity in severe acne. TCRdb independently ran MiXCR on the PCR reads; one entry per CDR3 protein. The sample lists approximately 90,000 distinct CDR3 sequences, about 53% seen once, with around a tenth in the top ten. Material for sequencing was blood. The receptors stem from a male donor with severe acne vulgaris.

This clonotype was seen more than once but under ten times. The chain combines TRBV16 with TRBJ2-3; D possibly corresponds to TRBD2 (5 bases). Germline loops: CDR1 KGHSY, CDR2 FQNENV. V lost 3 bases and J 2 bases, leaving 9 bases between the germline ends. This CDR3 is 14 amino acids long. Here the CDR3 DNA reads TGTGCCAGCAGCCATGGAGGACCCACAGATACGCAGTATTTT. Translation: CASSHGGPTDTQYF.

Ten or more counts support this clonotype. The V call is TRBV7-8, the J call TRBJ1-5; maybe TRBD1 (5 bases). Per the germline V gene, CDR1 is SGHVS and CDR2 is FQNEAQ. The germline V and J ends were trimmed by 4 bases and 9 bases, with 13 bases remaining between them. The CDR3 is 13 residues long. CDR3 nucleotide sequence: TGTGCCAGCAGCTCGGGCAGGGACGGGCCCCAGCATTTT. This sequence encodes CASSSGRDGPQHF.

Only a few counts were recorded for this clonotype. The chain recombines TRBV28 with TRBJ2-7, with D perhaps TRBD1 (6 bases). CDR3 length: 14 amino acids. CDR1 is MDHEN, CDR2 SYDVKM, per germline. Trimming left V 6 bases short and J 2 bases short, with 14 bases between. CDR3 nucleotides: TGTGCCAGCAGCTCCATCCAGGGGACCTACGAGCAGTACTTC. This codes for CASSSIQGTYEQYF.

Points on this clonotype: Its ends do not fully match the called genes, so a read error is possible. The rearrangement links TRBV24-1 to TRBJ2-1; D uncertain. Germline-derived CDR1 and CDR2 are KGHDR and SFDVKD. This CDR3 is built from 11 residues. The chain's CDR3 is CATCDRSEQFF. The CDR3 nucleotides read TGTGCCACCTGTGACCGTAGTGAGCAGTTCTTC.

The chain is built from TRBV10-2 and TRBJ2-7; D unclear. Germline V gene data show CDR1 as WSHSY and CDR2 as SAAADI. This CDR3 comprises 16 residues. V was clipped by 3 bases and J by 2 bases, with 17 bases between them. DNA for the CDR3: TGCGCCAGCAGTGACACCATAGATGCTTGGGCCTACGAGCAGTACTTC. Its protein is CASSDTIDAWAYEQYF.

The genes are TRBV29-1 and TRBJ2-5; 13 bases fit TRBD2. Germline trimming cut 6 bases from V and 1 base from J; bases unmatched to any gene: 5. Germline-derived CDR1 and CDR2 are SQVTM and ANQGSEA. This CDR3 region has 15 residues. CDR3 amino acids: CSVDGLAGAQETQYF. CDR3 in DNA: TGCAGCGTCGATGGACTAGCGGGGGCCCAAGAGACCCAGTACTTC.

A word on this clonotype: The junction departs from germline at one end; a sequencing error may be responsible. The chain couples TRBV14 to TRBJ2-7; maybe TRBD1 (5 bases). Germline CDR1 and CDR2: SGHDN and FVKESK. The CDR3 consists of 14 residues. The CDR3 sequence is CAGSQEIGVYEQYF. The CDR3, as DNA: TGTGCCGGCAGCCAAGAGATAGGGGTCTACGAGCAGTACTTC.

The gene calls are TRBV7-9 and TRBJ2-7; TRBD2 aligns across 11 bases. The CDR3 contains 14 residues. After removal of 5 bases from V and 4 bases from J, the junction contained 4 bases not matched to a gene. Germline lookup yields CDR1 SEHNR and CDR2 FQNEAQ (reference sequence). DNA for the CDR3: TGTGCCAGCAGCCCCACTAGCGGGAGATACGAGCAGTACTTC. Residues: CASSPTSGRYEQYF.

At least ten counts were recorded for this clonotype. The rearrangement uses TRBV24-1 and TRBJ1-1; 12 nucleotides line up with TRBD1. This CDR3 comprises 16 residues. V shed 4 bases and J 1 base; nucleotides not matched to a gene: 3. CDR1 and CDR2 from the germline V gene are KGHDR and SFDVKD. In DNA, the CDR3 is TGTGCCACCAGTGAAGGGACAGGGGGCACGAACACTGAAGCTTTCTTT. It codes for CATSEGTGGTNTEAFF.

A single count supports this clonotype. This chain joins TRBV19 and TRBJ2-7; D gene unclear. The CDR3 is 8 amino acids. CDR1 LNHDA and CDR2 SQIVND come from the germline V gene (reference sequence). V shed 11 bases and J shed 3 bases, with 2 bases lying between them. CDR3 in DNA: TGTGCCCTCTACGAGCAGTACTTC. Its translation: CALYEQYF.

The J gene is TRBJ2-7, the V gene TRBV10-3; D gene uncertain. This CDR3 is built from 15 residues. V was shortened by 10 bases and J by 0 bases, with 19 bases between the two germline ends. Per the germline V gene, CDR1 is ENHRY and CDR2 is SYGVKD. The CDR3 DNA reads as TGTGCCAGCGGTTCCCCTTCGACAAGCTCCTACGAGCAGTACTTC. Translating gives CASGSPSTSSYEQYF.

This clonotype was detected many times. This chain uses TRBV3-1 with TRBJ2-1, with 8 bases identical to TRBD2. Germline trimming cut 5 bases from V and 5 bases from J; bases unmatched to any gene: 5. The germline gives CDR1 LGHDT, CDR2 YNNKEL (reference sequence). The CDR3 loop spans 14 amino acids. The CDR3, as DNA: TGTGCCAGCAGCGAGGCGGGGGGCCACAATGAGCAGTTCTTC. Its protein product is CASSEAGGHNEQFF.

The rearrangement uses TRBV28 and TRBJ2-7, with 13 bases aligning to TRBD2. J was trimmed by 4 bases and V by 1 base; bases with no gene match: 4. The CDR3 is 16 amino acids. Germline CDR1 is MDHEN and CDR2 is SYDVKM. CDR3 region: CASSLSRTSGGYEQYF. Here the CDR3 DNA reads TGTGCCAGCAGTTTATCCAGGACTAGCGGGGGTTACGAGCAGTACTTC.

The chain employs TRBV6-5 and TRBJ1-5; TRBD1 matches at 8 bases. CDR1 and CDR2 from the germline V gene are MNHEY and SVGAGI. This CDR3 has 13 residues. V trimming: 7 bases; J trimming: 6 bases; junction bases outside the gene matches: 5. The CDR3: CASIHDRGQPQHF. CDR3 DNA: TGTGCCAGCATCCATGACAGGGGTCAGCCCCAGCATTTT.

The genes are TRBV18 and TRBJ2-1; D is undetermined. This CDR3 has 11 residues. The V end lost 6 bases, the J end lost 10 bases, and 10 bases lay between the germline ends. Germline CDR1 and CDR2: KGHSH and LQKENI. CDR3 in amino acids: CASSLSIEQFF. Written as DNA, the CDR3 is TGTGCCAGCTCTTTATCAATCGAGCAGTTCTTC.

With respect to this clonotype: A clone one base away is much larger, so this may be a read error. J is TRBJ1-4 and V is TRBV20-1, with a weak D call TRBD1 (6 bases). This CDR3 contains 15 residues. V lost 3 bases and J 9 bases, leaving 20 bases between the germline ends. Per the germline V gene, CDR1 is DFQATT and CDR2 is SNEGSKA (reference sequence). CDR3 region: CSASGRPGQEKKLFF. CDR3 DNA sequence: TGCAGTGCTAGTGGAAGACCGGGACAAGAAAAAAAACTGTTTTTT.

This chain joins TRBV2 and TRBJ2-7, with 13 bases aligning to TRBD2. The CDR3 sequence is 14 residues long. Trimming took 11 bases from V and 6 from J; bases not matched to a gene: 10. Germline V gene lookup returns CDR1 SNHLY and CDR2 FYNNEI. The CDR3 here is CAGLGLAGDPEQYF. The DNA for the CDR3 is TGTGCCGGACTAGGACTAGCGGGAGACCCCGAGCAGTACTTC.

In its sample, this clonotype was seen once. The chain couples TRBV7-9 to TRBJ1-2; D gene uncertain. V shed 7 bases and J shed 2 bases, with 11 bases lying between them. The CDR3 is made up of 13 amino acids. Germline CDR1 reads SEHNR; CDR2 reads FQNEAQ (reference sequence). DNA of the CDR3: TGTGCCAGCACCGCAGACCCCAACTATGGCTACACCTTC. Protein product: CASTADPNYGYTF.

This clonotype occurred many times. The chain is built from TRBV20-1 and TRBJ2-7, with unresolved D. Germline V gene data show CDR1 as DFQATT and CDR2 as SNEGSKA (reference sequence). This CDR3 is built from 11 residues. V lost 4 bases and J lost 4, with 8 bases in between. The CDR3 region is CSATSQYEQYF. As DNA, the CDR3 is TGCAGTGCTACGAGCCAGTACGAGCAGTACTTC.

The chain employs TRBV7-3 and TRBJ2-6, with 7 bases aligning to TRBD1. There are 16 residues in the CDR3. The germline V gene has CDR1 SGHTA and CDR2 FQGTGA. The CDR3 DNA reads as TGTGCTAGCGCTCGACAGGGTTTGACCGGGGCCAACGTCCTGACTTTC. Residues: CASARQGLTGANVLTF.

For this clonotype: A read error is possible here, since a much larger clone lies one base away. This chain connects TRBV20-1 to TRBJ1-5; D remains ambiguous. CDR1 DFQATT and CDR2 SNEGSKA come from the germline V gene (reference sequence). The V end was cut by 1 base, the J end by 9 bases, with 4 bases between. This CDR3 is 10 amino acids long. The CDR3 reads CSARGRPQHF. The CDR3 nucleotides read TGCAGTGCTAGAGGTCGGCCCCAGCATTTT.

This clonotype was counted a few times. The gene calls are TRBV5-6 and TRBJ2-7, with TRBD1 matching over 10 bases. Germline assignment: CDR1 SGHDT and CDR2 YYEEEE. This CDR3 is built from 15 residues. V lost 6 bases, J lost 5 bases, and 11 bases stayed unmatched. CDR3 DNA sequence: TGTGCCAGCACCAAGCTTAGGGACAGGGGACACGAGCAGTACGTC. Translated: CASTKLRDRGHEQYV.

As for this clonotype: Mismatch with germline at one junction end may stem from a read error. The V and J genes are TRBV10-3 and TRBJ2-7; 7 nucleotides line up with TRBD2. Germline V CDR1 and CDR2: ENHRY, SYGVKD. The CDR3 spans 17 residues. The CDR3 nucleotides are TGTGCCAGCAGTTACTCGATTCGGCTAGCGGACTCCTACGAGCAGTACTTC. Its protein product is CASSYSIRLADSYEQYF.

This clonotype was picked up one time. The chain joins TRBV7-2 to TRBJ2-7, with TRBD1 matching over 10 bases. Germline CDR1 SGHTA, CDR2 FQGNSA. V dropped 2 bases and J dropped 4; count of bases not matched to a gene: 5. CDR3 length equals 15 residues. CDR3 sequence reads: CASSLPGTGVYEQYF. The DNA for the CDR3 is TGTGCCAGCAGCTTACCAGGGACAGGGGTGTACGAGCAGTACTTC.

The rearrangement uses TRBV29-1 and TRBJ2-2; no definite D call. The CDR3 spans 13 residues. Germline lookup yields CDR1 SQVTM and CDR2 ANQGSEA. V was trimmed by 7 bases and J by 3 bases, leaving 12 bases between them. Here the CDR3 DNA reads TGCAGCGGCTTGTCGGCGGACACCGGGGAGCTGTTTTTT. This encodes CSGLSADTGELFF.

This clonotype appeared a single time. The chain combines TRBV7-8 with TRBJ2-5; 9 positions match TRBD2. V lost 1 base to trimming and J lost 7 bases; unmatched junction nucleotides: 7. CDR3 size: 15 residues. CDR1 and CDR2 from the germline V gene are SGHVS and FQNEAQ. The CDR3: CASSLDGTSFGTQYF. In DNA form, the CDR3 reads TGTGCCAGCAGCTTAGATGGGACTAGCTTCGGGACCCAGTACTTC.